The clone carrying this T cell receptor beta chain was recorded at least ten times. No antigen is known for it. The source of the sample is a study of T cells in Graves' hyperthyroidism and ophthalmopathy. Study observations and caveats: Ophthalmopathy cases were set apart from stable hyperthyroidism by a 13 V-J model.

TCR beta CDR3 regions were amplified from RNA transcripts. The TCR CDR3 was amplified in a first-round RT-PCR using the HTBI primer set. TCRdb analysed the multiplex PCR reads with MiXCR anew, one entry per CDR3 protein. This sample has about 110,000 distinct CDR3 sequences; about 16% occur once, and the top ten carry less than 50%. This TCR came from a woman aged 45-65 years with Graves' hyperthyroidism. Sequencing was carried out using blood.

This CDR3 is CASSYLETQYF. The CDR3 nucleotides read TGTGCCAGCAGTTACTTGGAGACCCAGTACTTC. This chain joins TRBV6-5 and TRBJ2-5, with D hard to call. The germline gives CDR1 MNHEY, CDR2 SVGAGI. Trimming took 1 base from V and 5 from J, leaving 2 bases between them. This CDR3 has 11 residues.